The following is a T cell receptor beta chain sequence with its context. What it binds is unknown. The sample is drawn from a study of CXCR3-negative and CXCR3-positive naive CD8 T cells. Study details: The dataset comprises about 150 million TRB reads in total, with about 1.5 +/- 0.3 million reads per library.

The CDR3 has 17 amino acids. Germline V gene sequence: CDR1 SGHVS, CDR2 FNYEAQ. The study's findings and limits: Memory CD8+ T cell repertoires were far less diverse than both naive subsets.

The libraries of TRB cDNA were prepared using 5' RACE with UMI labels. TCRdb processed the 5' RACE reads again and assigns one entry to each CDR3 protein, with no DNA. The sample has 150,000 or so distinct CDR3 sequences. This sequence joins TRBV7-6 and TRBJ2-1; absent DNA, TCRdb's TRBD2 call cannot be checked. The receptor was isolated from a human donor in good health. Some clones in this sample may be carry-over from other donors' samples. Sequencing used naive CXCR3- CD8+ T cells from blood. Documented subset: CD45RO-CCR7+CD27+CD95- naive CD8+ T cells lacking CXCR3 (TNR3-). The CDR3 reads CASSLEVSAGGYNEQFF.